This T cell receptor (beta chain) was recovered during a study of cytomegalovirus exposure and HLA in healthy donors. The study, taken as a whole, reports: Later analysis associated a missense DCLRE1C variant with TCR beta V- and J-gene trimming. An assumption of roughly uniform sequencing depth across donors underlay the presence/absence analyses. It was shown in a later analysis that HLA-associated TCR beta chains were more clonally expanded than other, equally common chains.

The CDR3 loop spans 11 amino acids. Trimming cost V 6 bases and J 5 bases, with 7 bases left between them. CDR1 and CDR2 from the germline V gene are MNHEY and SMNVEV (reference sequence). The PCR used 60 Vbeta and 13 Jbeta primers. Some clones are missing from TCRdb's copy, which holds only in-frame ones; the method was immunoSEQ multiplex PCR. The data show 100,000 to 150,000 clones, about a sixth seen once. This clone was detected a few times. Its antigen is currently unknown. Sequences were obtained from PBMCs. The sequence was collected from a female donor in good health and CMV-seropositive. The rearrangement links TRBV27 to TRBJ2-5, with D unclear. This CDR3 is CASRMEETQYF. The CDR3, as DNA: TGTGCCAGCAGAATGGAGGAGACCCAGTACTTC.